A single sample is the source of the 16 T cell receptor beta chains below, sequenced in a study of shared clonotypes between healthy human individuals. Here immunoSEQ multiplex PCR was the method, and the copy in TCRdb shows in-frame clones only, minus some. The data show roughly 2.5 million clones, around nine tenths seen once. The sequenced material came from naive CD4+ T cells sorted from blood. The subset is: CD45RA+ positively selected. All receptors derive from a man younger than 35 in good health.

The V gene is TRBV7-8, the J gene TRBJ1-1; D is unclear. The CDR3 contains 15 residues. Germline V gene sequence: CDR1 SGHVS, CDR2 FQNEAQ. The V gene lost 1 base and the J gene lost 4 bases, with 13 bases spanning the gap. The CDR3 loop is CASSLEGGLGTEAFF. The DNA of the CDR3 is TGTGCCAGCAGCTTAGAGGGAGGGCTAGGCACTGAAGCTTTCTTT.

The rearrangement joins TRBV11-3 to TRBJ2-7, with D possibly being TRBD1 or TRBD2 (5 bases each). V lost 2 bases to trimming and J lost 4 bases, with 12 bases between them. Per the germline V gene, CDR1 is SGHNT and CDR2 is YENEEA. The CDR3 length is 14 residues. CDR3 coding DNA: TGTGCCAGCAGCTTAAGAGCAGGGAGTTACGAGCAGTACTTC. This gives the protein CASSLRAGSYEQYF.

J is TRBJ2-5 and V is TRBV5-1; 9 nucleotides align to TRBD2. The CDR3 is made up of 16 amino acids. J lost 4 bases, V lost 1 base, and 8 bases had no gene match. Germline V gives CDR1 SGHRS, CDR2 YFSETQ. This CDR3 is CASSLNSGGRAETQYF. For the CDR3, the DNA is TGCGCCAGCAGCTTGAATAGCGGGGGCCGGGCAGAGACCCAGTACTTC.

The chain links TRBV27 to TRBJ2-7; 9 nucleotides align to TRBD1. The CDR3 runs 16 residues. Germline V gives CDR1 MNHEY, CDR2 SMNVEV (reference sequence). Trimming took 4 bases from V and 7 from J; bases not matched to a gene: 14. CDR3 loop: CASSSHGTGQTSEQYF. DNA for the CDR3: TGTGCCAGCAGTTCCCACGGGACAGGGCAAACTAGTGAGCAGTACTTC.

This clone has just one count. The sample contains more than one DNA sequence encoding this CDR3. The chain combines TRBV5-4 with TRBJ2-1, with 12 bases identical to TRBD2. After removal of 0 bases from V and 4 bases from J, the junction contained 5 bases not matched to a gene. In germline, CDR1 is SGHNT, CDR2 YYREEE (reference sequence). The CDR3 covers 17 residues. Here the CDR3 DNA reads TGTGCCAGCAGCTTGGGAGCGACTAGCGGGGGATACAATGAGCAGTTCTTC. Amino acid sequence: CASSLGATSGGYNEQFF.

The CDR3 DNA sequence: TGTGCCAGCAGTCGGACAGTTAAGGAGAATGAAAAACTGTTTTTT. Its protein product is CASSRTVKENEKLFF. V is TRBV6-5 and J is TRBJ1-4; a possible D gene is TRBD1 (6 bases). The CDR3 contains 15 residues. Deletions cut 5 bases from V and 5 bases from J, with 15 bases between. CDR1 and CDR2 from the germline V gene are MNHEY and SVGAGI.

V and J are TRBV5-1 and TRBJ1-1, with unresolved D. CDR1 is SGHRS and CDR2 is YFSETQ in the germline V gene. The CDR3 is 13 residues long. Between the trimmed V and J ends, which lost 5 bases and 1 base, there was a span of 9 bases. The CDR3 nucleotides read TGCGCCAGCAGGCAGCAGGAGAACACTGAAGCTTTCTTT. This translates into CASRQQENTEAFF.

This rearrangement joins TRBV6-4 to TRBJ1-2; a weak D match, TRBD1 (6 bases). Between the trimmed V and J ends, which lost 8 bases and 5 bases, there was a span of 21 bases. CDR3 length: 15 amino acids. CDR1 and CDR2 from the germline V gene are MRHNA and SNTAGT. CDR3 bases: TGTGCCAGCCGCCCAGGGGACGCAAGCCCTTATGGCTACACCTTC. Residues: CASRPGDASPYGYTF.

This sequence joins TRBV4-1 and TRBJ2-3, with 8 bases lining up with TRBD2. CDR3 length: 17 amino acids. V shed 0 bases, J shed 2 bases, and the junction held 7 bases outside the gene matches. Germline V gene lookup returns CDR1 MGHRA and CDR2 YSYEKL. CDR3: CASSQDESGRPTDTQYF. CDR3 coding DNA: TGCGCCAGCAGCCAAGATGAGAGCGGGAGACCCACAGATACGCAGTATTTT.

The V and J genes are TRBV12-5 and TRBJ1-6; D is undetermined. The CDR3 length is 12 residues. Germline V lookup: CDR1 LGHNT, CDR2 FRNRAP. Trimming removed 3 bases from V and 8 bases from J, with 5 bases in between. CDR3 amino acids: CASGFLYSPLHF. The CDR3 DNA is TGTGCTAGTGGTTTTCTTTATTCACCCCTCCACTTT.

The rearrangement joins TRBV21-1 to TRBJ2-7; the D call of TRBD1 is as the table states it, not checked on the DNA. TRBV21-1 is listed as a pseudogene. There are 15 residues in the CDR3. CDR3 amino acids: CASSRSGTGVYEQYF. CDR3 DNA: TGTGCCAGCAGCCGATCCGGGACAGGGGTCTACGAGCAGTACTTC.

The chain joins TRBV27 to TRBJ2-2, with D hard to call. Germline V gives CDR1 MNHEY, CDR2 SMNVEV (reference sequence). This CDR3 has 14 residues. V lost 0 bases and J 0 bases, leaving 2 bases between the germline ends. Here the CDR3 DNA reads TGTGCCAGCAGTTTATCATCGAACACCGGGGAGCTGTTTTTT. The encoded protein is CASSLSSNTGELFF.

V and J are TRBV30 and TRBJ1-2, with D hard to call. This CDR3 comprises 16 residues. With 5 bases removed from V and 3 bases from J, the gap between germline ends came to 22 bases. Germline V gene sequence: CDR1 GTSNPN, CDR2 SVGIG (reference sequence). The CDR3 region has the DNA TGTGCCTGGGGCCCCGCCCGGGTCCCCCCCTACTATGGCTACACCTTC. Encoded protein: CAWGPARVPPYYGYTF.

The J gene is TRBJ2-5, the V gene TRBV7-9; no clear D. Trimming took off 1 base at V and 5 bases at J, with 11 bases between the two ends. Germline-derived CDR1 and CDR2 are SEHNR and FQNEAQ (reference sequence). The CDR3 is 14 residues long. This chain's CDR3 is CASSLEGLSETQYF. Here the CDR3 DNA reads TGTGCCAGCAGCTTAGAAGGCCTCTCCGAGACCCAGTACTTC. Full variable domain (rest looked up from reference TRBV7-9 and TRBJ2-5): DTGVSQNPRHKITKRGQNVTFRCDPISEHNRLYWYRQTLGQGPEFLTYFQNEAQLEKSRLLSDRFSAERPKGSFSTLEIQRTEQGDSAMYLCASSLEGLSETQYFGPGTRLLVL.

This clone was counted only a few times. This chain connects TRBV4-2 to TRBJ1-2; D might be TRBD1 (5 bases). Germline V gene lookup returns CDR1 LGHNA and CDR2 YNFKEQ. Between the trimmed V and J ends, which lost 1 base and 2 bases, there was a span of 8 bases. The CDR3 consists of 14 residues. The CDR3 bases are TGTGCCAGCAGCCAAGTGGGGGAGAACTATGGCTACACCTTC. Translated: CASSQVGENYGYTF.

The chain uses TRBV20-1 and TRBJ1-4; D gene uncertain. Germline CDR1 is DFQATT and CDR2 is SNEGSKA (reference sequence). The CDR3 sequence is 11 residues long. The V end lost 7 bases, the J end lost 4 bases, and 7 bases lay between the germline ends. The CDR3, as DNA: TGCAGTGGGCAGGATAATGAAAAACTGTTTTTT. Amino acid sequence: CSGQDNEKLFF.